Sequencing of this T cell receptor (beta chain) was carried out in a study of shared clonotypes between healthy human individuals. As originally analysed: Because ImmunoSEQ provided only junction sequences with no quality scores, the filtering differed. Data came from immunoSEQ multiplex PCR; TCRdb stores just in-frame clones and leaves some out. Clone size and V and J calls were adopted from that table, with D and trimming inferred from the DNA. Among about 480,000 clones listed, 75% to 80% were seen once. V was pared by 4 bases and J by 2 bases, with 5 bases of the junction left unmatched. CDR1 and CDR2 from the germline V gene are MGHRA and YSYEKL. This CDR3 comprises 15 residues.

V is TRBV4-1 and J is TRBJ1-2, with 9 bases that match TRBD1. This receptor was identified in a woman aged 35 to 49 in good health. Some clones in this sample may be carry-over from other donors' samples. Sequenced material: PBMCs. Here the CDR3 DNA reads TGCGCCAGCAGCCCCATGGGACAGGGAAACTATGGCTACACCTTC. As protein: CASSPMGQGNYGYTF.